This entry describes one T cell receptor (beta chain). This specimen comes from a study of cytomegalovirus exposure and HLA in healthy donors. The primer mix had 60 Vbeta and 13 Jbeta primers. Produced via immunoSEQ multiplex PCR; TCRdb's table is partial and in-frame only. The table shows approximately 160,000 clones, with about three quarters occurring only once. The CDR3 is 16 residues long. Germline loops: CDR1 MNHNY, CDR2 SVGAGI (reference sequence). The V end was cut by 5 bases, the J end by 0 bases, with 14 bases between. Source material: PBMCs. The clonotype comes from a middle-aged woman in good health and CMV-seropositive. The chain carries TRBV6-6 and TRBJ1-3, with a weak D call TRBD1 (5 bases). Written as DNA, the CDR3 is TGTGCCAGCAGTCCCGTCAGGGCGTACTCTGGAAACACCATATATTTT. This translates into CASSPVRAYSGNTIYF.